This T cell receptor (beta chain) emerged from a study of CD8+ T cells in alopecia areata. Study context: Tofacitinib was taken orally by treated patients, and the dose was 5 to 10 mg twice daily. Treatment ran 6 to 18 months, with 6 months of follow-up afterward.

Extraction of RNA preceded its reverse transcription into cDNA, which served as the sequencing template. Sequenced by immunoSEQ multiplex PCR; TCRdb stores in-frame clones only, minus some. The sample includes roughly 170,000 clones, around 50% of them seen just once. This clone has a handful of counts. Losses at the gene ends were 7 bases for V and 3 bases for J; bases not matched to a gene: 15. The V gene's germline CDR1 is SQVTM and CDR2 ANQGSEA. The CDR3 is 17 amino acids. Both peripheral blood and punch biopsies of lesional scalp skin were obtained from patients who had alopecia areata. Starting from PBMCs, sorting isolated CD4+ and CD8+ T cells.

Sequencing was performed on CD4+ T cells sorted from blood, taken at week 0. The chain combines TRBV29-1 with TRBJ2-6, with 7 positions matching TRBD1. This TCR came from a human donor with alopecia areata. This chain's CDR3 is CSAEDRDRKGGANVLTF. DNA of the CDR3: TGCAGCGCAGAAGACCGGGACAGAAAAGGTGGGGCCAACGTCCTGACTTTC.